The present entry profiles one T cell receptor (beta chain) with its context. Per germline, CDR1 SNHLY and CDR2 FYNNEI. The V end lost 4 bases, the J end lost 7 bases, and 11 bases lay between the germline ends. The CDR3 has 14 residues. The record originates from a study of blood T cell repertoires in COVID-19. Study information: Specimens from acute and convalescent COVID-19 originated in the United States, Italy and Spain. Sources were T cells, B-cell-depleted T cells, or PBMCs; the material itself was cDNA or gDNA.

As originally analysed: Estimates of nucleated cell counts were drawn from the amplification of reference gene primers. Measured with immunoSEQ multiplex PCR; TCRdb has only the in-frame clones, and not every one. That table furnishes V, J and clone size, whereas the DNA furnished D and trimming. Counted here are some 130,000 clones, about 92% occurring once; the ten biggest clones make up over 3.5%. This TCR was sampled from a man over 45 with active COVID-19. The sample consisted of peripheral blood. The genes are TRBV2 and TRBJ1-6, with D perhaps TRBD1 (6 bases). The CDR3 DNA is TGTGCCAGCAGTGGGACAGTTAAGAATTCACCCCTCCACTTT. Encoded protein: CASSGTVKNSPLHF.